Here is one TCR beta chain with its context. No antigen is known for it. TCRdb's table, derived via immunoSEQ multiplex PCR, lists solely in-frame clones and lacks some. The data contain about 41,000 clones, over 75% of them singletons. Between the trimmed V and J ends, which lost 5 bases and 3 bases, there was a span of 16 bases. The CDR3 spans 15 residues. Germline lookup yields CDR1 SQVTM and CDR2 ANQGSEA. This entry belongs to a study of immune evolution from preneoplasia to lung adenocarcinoma. The study's findings and limits: Normal lung had the highest top T cell clone frequencies.

The chain recombines TRBV29-1 with TRBJ2-2; D might be TRBD1 (6 bases). The sequencing sample was made of FFPE invasive lung adenocarcinoma tissue. The source is a person between 55 and 69 years old with lung adenocarcinoma. CDR3 in DNA: TGCAGCGTTCAGGGGCAGGGTGGGTACACCGGGGAGCTGTTTTTT. This translates into CSVQGQGGYTGELFF.